This TCR beta chain was observed in a study of blood T cell repertoires in COVID-19 (dated by TCRdb to the early 2020s). For context, the study as a whole: The collaborator samples originated in the United States, Italy and Spain and spanned the acute and convalescent phases of COVID-19. Where available, HLA class I and class II types were obtained from metadata supplied by the sample provider rather than from assay-based typing. The prospective study material was composed of cDNA or gDNA derived from T cells, B-cell-depleted T cells, or PBMCs. The samples were drawn from the first 160 participants of the ongoing ImmuneRACE study and from over 950 subjects provided by 6 global collaborators. A freely available public database, intended as a resource for researchers studying the immune response to SARS-CoV-2, is where the repertoires were released. The dataset comprised deeply sampled blood TCRbeta repertoires from subjects exposed to, actively infected with, or recovered from COVID-19. Sample metadata almost always included a de-identified subject ID, COVID-19 status, age in years and sex.

TCRbeta CDR3 regions were amplified from genomic DNA using the immunoSEQ Assay, a bias-controlled multiplex PCR. In the authors' own workflow: Within the assay, amplification of reference gene primers was used to estimate how many nucleated cells each sample contained. Sequence reads were collapsed and filtered to measure the absolute abundance of every unique TCRbeta CDR3 rearrangement. For each sample, productive Simpson clonality was calculated as the square root of Simpson's diversity index across productive rearrangements. TCRdb mirrors the immuneACCESS table, restricted to in-frame sequences. Some clones are absent from its copies; in checked studies, under half trace to an unresolved V gene, and the reason for the others is unknown. V and J calls and clone size are given by that table; D and trimming were obtained from the DNA. The sample table holds about 59,000 clones, of which 70% to 90% were seen once. The ten largest clones capture about a sixth of the sample.

Overall study outcomes, separate from this receptor: How much clinical and demographic metadata was included differed by source and by participant, and the metadata was provided uncurated.

The collaborating institutions used their own protocols to collect whole blood in K2EDTA tubes. For TCRbeta analysis, collaborator samples were shipped as frozen whole blood, as isolated PBMCs, or as DNA extracted from either sample type. V is cut back by 3 bases and J by 3 bases, with 4 bases in the junction unmatched. The cysteine opens and the phenylalanine closes a CDR3 of 14 amino acids. Only CDR3 DNA is held: 42 bases, read in frame from base 1. CDR1 is given as KGHSH and CDR2 as LQKENI, both from the germline V gene. Of note for this clone: The antigen it recognizes is unknown. No base qualities exist here, and no much larger clone lies one base off it.

The source material was peripheral blood. Rearrangement joined TRBV18 to TRBJ1-1; a stretch of 7 junction bases matches TRBD1. The TCR comes from a human donor in a cohort sampled during active COVID-19. The DNA is as follows: TGTGCCAGCTCACCGTCCAGGGGGGACACTGAAGCTTTCTTT. Its translation is CASSPSRGDTEAFF.